The T cell receptor (beta chain) under discussion was sequenced for a study of T-cell memory formation after mild COVID-19. MiXCR, run by TCRdb on the 5' RACE reads, gives a single entry per CDR3 protein. Found here are approximately 260,000 distinct CDR3 sequences, roughly 16% of them singletons; the top ten hold more than 20%. The receptor's source is a young man who had mild COVID-19 (a few samples of this study predate the infection). Cell type and time point are not known. The specimen sequenced was PBMCs or a T cell subset sorted from them (not recorded which).

For the CDR3, the DNA is TGCAGTGCTAGGCTCGTGACCACAGATACGCAGTATTTT. The encoded protein is CSARLVTTDTQYF. V and J are TRBV20-1 and TRBJ2-3; D unclear. The length of the CDR3 is 13 residues. Between the trimmed V and J ends, which lost 3 bases and 2 bases, there was a span of 9 bases. From germline, CDR1 is DFQATT and CDR2 SNEGSKA (reference sequence).